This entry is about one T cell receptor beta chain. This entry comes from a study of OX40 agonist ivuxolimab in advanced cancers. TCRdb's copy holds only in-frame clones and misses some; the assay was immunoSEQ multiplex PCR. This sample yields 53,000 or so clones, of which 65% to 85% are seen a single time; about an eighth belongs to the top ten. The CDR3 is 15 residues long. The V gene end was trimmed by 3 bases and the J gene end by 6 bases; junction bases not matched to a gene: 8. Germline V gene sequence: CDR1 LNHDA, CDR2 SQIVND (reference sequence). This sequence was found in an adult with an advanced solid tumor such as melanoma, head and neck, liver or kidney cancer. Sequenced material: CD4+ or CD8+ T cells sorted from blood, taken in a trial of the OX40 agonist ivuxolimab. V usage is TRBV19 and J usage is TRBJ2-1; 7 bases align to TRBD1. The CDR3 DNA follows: TGTGCCAGTAGTATCAGGGGGATGGGGAGCAATGAGCAGTTCTTC. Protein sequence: CASSIRGMGSNEQFF.